The 15 T cell receptor beta chains reported below all come from one sample, sequenced in a study of technical replicates of blood from several donors. The protocol was immunoSEQ multiplex PCR, while the TCRdb copy is restricted to in-frame clones and leaves out a portion. The sample shows tens of thousands of clones, 80% to 90% of them seen only once. Sequencing input: PBMCs. All receptors come from a human donor in good health. Some clones in this sample may be carry-over from other donors' samples.

This clone appeared once. The chain employs TRBV9 and TRBJ2-3; TRBD2 agrees at 10 bases. V shed 0 bases, J shed 3 bases, and the junction held 4 bases outside the gene matches. Germline V lookup: CDR1 SGDLS, CDR2 YYNGEE. The CDR3 totals 16 residues. CDR3 coding DNA: TGTGCCAGCAGCGTAGCTAGCGGGGGAATGACAGATACGCAGTATTTT. This gives the protein CASSVASGGMTDTQYF.

The chain has TRBV5-4 and TRBJ1-1; possible D gene TRBD1, 5 bases. V was pared by 0 bases and J by 4 bases, with 7 bases between. CDR1 and CDR2 from the germline V gene are SGHNT and YYREEE (reference sequence). The CDR3 spans 13 residues. CDR3 DNA: TGTGCCAGCAGCTTGGAAAGGGGCACTGAAGCTTTCTTT. Protein sequence: CASSLERGTEAFF.

The gene calls are TRBV25-1 and TRBJ1-1; the D is unclear. This CDR3 has 13 residues. CDR1 is MGHDK and CDR2 is SYGVNS in the germline V gene. V was cut by 4 bases and J by 3 bases, with 9 bases left in between. Here the CDR3 DNA reads TGTGCCAGCAGTGTTGTGGGCGACACTGAAGCTTTCTTT. Its protein product is CASSVVGDTEAFF.

This clone came up a few times. This chain links TRBV5-1 with TRBJ2-2, with D possibly matching TRBD2 (5 bases). Per the germline V gene, CDR1 is SGHRS and CDR2 is YFSETQ. With 5 bases removed from V and 0 bases from J, the gap between germline ends came to 11 bases. The CDR3 loop spans 15 amino acids. CDR3 nucleotides: TGCGCCAGCAGTGTCGGAGGCTCGAACACCGGGGAGCTGTTTTTT. Translation: CASSVGGSNTGELFF.

This chain links TRBV6-5 with TRBJ2-7; weak D call: TRBD1 (6 bases). The V and J ends lost 2 bases and 3 bases respectively, with 8 bases between them. Germline CDR1 reads MNHEY; CDR2 reads SVGAGI. This CDR3 comprises 13 residues. The CDR3 protein is CASSYGQFYEQYF. CDR3 in DNA: TGTGCCAGCAGTTACGGACAGTTCTACGAGCAGTACTTC.

This clone has just a few counts. This sequence joins TRBV5-6 and TRBJ2-3; 16 bases match TRBD2. There are 19 residues in the CDR3. V lost 0 bases to trimming and J lost 4 bases; unmatched junction nucleotides: 8. CDR1 is SGHDT and CDR2 is YYEEEE in the germline V gene. CDR3 nucleotides: TGTGCCAGCAGCTTGGTAACCGGGACTAGCGGGAGGGCCCCAGATACGCAGTATTTT. This translates into CASSLVTGTSGRAPDTQYF.

Of note for this clone: A read error may account for a junction end that differs from germline. The chain couples TRBV7-3 to TRBJ1-3; possible D gene TRBD1, 6 bases. The CDR3 length is 12 residues. Per germline, CDR1 SGHTA and CDR2 FQGTGA. The CDR3 sequence is CASSVSGHPWDF. Here the CDR3 DNA reads TGTGCCAGCAGCGTCTCGGGACACCCTTGGGATTTT.

The CDR3 here is CASRLGLEHSYEQYF. The CDR3 region has the DNA TGTGCCAGCAGACTCGGACTAGAACATTCCTACGAGCAGTACTTC. The chain links TRBV4-2 to TRBJ2-7; TRBD2 matches at 7 bases. The CDR3 extends over 15 amino acids. From germline, CDR1 is LGHNA and CDR2 YNFKEQ. The J segment lost 1 base and the V segment lost 6 bases, leaving 9 bases of the junction unmatched.

The genes are TRBV5-6 and TRBJ2-7, with TRBD1 matching 8 bases. The V gene end was trimmed by 4 bases and the J gene end by 3 bases; junction bases not matched to a gene: 9. Per the germline V gene, CDR1 is SGHDT and CDR2 is YYEEEE. The CDR3 has 15 amino acids. CDR3 residues: CASSQGQEIHYEQYF. CDR3 sequence (DNA): TGTGCCAGCAGCCAGGGACAGGAGATACACTACGAGCAGTACTTC.

The chain is built from TRBV28 and TRBJ1-2, with TRBD1 identical over 7 bases. The CDR3 loop spans 13 amino acids. V gave up 4 bases and J gave up 5 bases; unmatched junction bases: 4. Germline CDR1 and CDR2: MDHEN and SYDVKM. The CDR3 region is CASSSGGIYGYTF. For the CDR3, the DNA is TGTGCCAGCAGTTCAGGGGGGATATATGGCTACACCTTC.

CDR3 nucleotide sequence: TGTGCCAGCTATTCTAGCGGGGGGGCTAACCAAGAGACCCAGTACTTC. As protein: CASYSSGGANQETQYF. The chain couples TRBV5-4 to TRBJ2-5; the match to TRBD2 covers 12 bases. This CDR3 region has 16 residues. Per germline, CDR1 SGHNT and CDR2 YYREEE (reference sequence). V trimming: 7 bases; J trimming: 0 bases; junction bases outside the gene matches: 7. Drawing the rest from reference TRBV5-4 and TRBJ2-5, the complete variable domain is ETGVTQSPTHLIKTRGQQVTLRCSSQSGHNTVSWYQQALGQGPQFIFQYYREEENGRGNFPPRFSGLQFPNYSSELNVNALELDDSALYLCASYSSGGANQETQYFGPGTRLLVL.

J is TRBJ2-1 and V is TRBV30, with TRBD2 matching 8 bases. The germline CDR1 and CDR2 sequences are GTSNPN and SVGIG (reference sequence). The V and J ends lost 2 bases and 5 bases, in that order; junction bases with no gene match: 14. CDR3 length equals 17 residues. Written as DNA, the CDR3 is TGTGCCTGGAGTAGATGGAAGGGGCTAGCGGGTAACAATGAGCAGTTCTTC. As protein: CAWSRWKGLAGNNEQFF.

V is TRBV6-5 and J is TRBJ2-3; TRBD2 aligns across 9 bases. The CDR3 has 15 residues. Germline loops: CDR1 MNHEY, CDR2 SVGAGI. Losses at the gene ends were 5 bases for V and 6 bases for J; bases not matched to a gene: 9. CDR3: CASSTTGTSRDTQYF. The CDR3 DNA follows: TGTGCCAGCAGTACGACCGGGACTAGCAGGGATACGCAGTATTTT.

This chain connects TRBV4-2 to TRBJ2-2; TRBD2 matches 11 bases. With 1 base clipped from V and 5 bases from J, the junction kept 12 bases outside the gene matches. The CDR3 contains 19 residues. Germline V CDR1 and CDR2: LGHNA, YNFKEQ. The CDR3 DNA reads as TGTGCCAGCAGCCAAGTGACTAGCGGGACCCGACGGGGTACCGGGGAGCTGTTTTTT. Translated, it gives CASSQVTSGTRRGTGELFF.

The V gene is TRBV23-1, the J gene TRBJ2-3; perhaps TRBD2 as D (5 bases). TRBV23-1 counts as an open reading frame of uncertain function. The CDR3 consists of 14 residues. Trimming removed 6 bases from V and 5 bases from J, with 15 bases in between. In DNA form, the CDR3 reads TGCGCCAGCAGATTGCATGCGGCGGGAGATACGCAGTATTTT. It yields the protein CASRLHAAGDTQYF.